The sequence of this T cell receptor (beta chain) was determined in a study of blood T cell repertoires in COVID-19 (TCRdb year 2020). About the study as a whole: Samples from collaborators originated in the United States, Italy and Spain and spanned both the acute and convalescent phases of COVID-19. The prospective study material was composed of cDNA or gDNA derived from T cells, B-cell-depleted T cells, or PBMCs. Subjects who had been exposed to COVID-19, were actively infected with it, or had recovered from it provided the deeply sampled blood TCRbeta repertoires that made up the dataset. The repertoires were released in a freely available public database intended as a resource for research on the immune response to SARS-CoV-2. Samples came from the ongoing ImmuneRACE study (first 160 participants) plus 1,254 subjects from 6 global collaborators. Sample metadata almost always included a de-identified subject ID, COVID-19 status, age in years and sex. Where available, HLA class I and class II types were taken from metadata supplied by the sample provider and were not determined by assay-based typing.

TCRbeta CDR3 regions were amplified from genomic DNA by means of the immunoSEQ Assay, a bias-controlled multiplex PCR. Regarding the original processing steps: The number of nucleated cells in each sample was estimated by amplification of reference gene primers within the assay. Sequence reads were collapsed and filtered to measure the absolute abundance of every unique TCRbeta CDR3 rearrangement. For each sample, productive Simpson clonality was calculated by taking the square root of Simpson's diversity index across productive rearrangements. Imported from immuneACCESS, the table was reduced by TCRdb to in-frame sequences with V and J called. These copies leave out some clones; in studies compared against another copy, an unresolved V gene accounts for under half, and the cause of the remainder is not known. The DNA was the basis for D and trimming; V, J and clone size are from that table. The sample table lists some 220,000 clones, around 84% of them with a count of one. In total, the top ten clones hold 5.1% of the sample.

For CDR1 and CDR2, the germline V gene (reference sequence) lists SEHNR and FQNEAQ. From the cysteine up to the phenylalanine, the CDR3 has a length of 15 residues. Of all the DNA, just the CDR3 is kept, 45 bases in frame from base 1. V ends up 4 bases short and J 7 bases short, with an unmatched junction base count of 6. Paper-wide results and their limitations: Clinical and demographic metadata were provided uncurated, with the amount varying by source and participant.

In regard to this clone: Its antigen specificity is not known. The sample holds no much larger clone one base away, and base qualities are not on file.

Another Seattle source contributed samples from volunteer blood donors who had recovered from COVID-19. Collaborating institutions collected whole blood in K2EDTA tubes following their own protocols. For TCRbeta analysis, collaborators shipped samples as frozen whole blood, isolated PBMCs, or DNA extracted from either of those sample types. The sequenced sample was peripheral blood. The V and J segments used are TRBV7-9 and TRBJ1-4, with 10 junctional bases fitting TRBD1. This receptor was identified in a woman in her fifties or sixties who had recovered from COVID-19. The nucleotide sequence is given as TGTGCCAGCAGCTCTGAGACAGGGGGCGGTGAAAAACTGTTTTTT. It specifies CASSSETGGGEKLFF. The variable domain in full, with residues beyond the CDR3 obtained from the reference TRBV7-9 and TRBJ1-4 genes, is DTGVSQNPRHKITKRGQNVTFRCDPISEHNRLYWYRQTLGQGPEFLTYFQNEAQLEKSRLLSDRFSAERPKGSFSTLEIQRTEQGDSAMYLCASSSETGGGEKLFFGSGTQLSVL.